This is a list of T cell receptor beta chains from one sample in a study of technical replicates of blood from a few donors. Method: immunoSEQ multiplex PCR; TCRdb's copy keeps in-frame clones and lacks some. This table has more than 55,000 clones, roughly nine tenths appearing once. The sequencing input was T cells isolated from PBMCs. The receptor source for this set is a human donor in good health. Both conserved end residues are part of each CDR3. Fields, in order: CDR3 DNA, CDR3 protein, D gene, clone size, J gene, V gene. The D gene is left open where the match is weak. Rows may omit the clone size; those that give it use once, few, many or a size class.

DNA: TGTGCCAGCGGAGTACTAGCGGGAGGCACAGATACGCAGTATTTT; CDR3: CASGVLAGGTDTQYF; D: TRBD2; size: NA; J: TRBJ2-3; V: TRBV2
DNA: TGTGCCTGGAGTAGAGGGCGGACTGAAGCTTTCTTT; CDR3: CAWSRGRTEAFF; D: NA; size: NA; J: TRBJ1-1; V: TRBV30
DNA: TGTGCCAGCAGCTCAGACACCGGGGAGCTGTTTTTT; CDR3: CASSSDTGELFF; D: NA; size: NA; J: TRBJ2-2; V: TRBV7-2
DNA: TGTGCCATCAGTGAGTCAGAAACTACCACAGATACGCAGTATTTT; CDR3: CAISESETTTDTQYF; D: NA; size: NA; J: TRBJ2-3; V: TRBV10-3
DNA: TGTGCCAGCAGCTTCATGACAGGAGCAACCGGGGAGCTGTTTTTT; CDR3: CASSFMTGATGELFF; D: NA; size: once; J: TRBJ2-2; V: TRBV7-2
DNA: TGTGCCAGCAGGGGGGCGGGCACCGCCTCCTACAATGAGCAGTTCTTC; CDR3: CASRGAGTASYNEQFF; D: NA; size: NA; J: TRBJ2-1; V: TRBV2
DNA: TGTGCCAGCAGCCAAGAGGCGTCGACTTGGACTTTAAAGACGCAGTATTTT; CDR3: CASSQEASTWTLKTQYF; D: NA; size: NA; J: TRBJ2-3; V: TRBV4-2
DNA: TGTGCCAGCAGGGGTGCGGGGGTATCAATGGGGAACACTGAAGCTTTCTTT; CDR3: CASRGAGVSMGNTEAFF; D: NA; size: NA; J: TRBJ1-1; V: TRBV28
DNA: TGTGCCAGCACCCCGGGTCTTGAGCAAGGCTACACCTTC; CDR3: CASTPGLEQGYTF; D: NA; size: NA; J: TRBJ1-2; V: TRBV6-6
DNA: TGTGCCAGCAGTTCCTTAGCGGGACCGACTAGGAATGAGCAGTTCTTC; CDR3: CASSSLAGPTRNEQFF; D: TRBD2; size: NA; J: TRBJ2-1; V: TRBV27
DNA: TGTGCCAGCAGTGAACCCTCGTCCAACTATGGCTACACCTTC; CDR3: CASSEPSSNYGYTF; D: NA; size: NA; J: TRBJ1-2; V: TRBV25-1
DNA: TGTGCCAGCAGCCAAGACTCTACAGTGGATAATGGCTACACCTTC; CDR3: CASSQDSTVDNGYTF; D: NA; size: NA; J: TRBJ1-2; V: TRBV14
DNA: TGTGCCAGCAGCTATGGTCCAGCGACAGCCACAGATACGCAGTATTTT; CDR3: CASSYGPATATDTQYF; D: NA; size: NA; J: TRBJ2-3; V: TRBV11-2
DNA: TGTGCCAGCAGCTCTTCCCGGGACAGGGAGCGGGATGAAAAACTGTTTTTT; CDR3: CASSSSRDRERDEKLFF; D: TRBD1; size: NA; J: TRBJ1-4; V: TRBV7-9
DNA: TGTGCCAGTAGTATAGGCCAGCGCGCCTACAATGAGCAGTTCTTC; CDR3: CASSIGQRAYNEQFF; D: NA; size: NA; J: TRBJ2-1; V: TRBV19
DNA: TGTGCCAGTACAGGGGGCGGGGACTATGGCTACACCTTC; CDR3: CASTGGGDYGYTF; D: TRBD1; size: NA; J: TRBJ1-2; V: TRBV19
DNA: TGCGCCAGCAGTATACTAGCGGGCCCTGGCAATGAGCAGTTCTTC; CDR3: CASSILAGPGNEQFF; D: TRBD2; size: NA; J: TRBJ2-1; V: TRBV10-2
DNA: TGTGCCAGTAGTTTGTCATTCTCCTACAATGAGCAGTTCTTC; CDR3: CASSLSFSYNEQFF; D: NA; size: NA; J: TRBJ2-1; V: TRBV19
DNA: TGTGCCAGCAGCTTAATTGCGGGAGAGTGGGAGCAGTACTTC; CDR3: CASSLIAGEWEQYF; D: TRBD2; size: NA; J: TRBJ2-7; V: TRBV7-9
DNA: TGTGCCAGCAGCCAAGCGTTGACTAGCGGGTCATACGAGCAGTACTTC; CDR3: CASSQALTSGSYEQYF; D: TRBD2; size: NA; J: TRBJ2-7; V: TRBV4-2
DNA: TGTGCCAGCAGCGTAGATCCCGACCCGACAGCTTTACACGAGCAGTACTTC; CDR3: CASSVDPDPTALHEQYF; D: NA; size: NA; J: TRBJ2-7; V: TRBV9
DNA: TGTGCCAGCTGGGGCGGGGGGAATTATCAGCCCCAGCATTTT; CDR3: CASWGGGNYQPQHF; D: NA; size: once; J: TRBJ1-5; V: TRBV28
DNA: TGCAGCGTTGAGGGACTTTATGGCTACGAGCAGTACTTC; CDR3: CSVEGLYGYEQYF; D: NA; size: NA; J: TRBJ2-7; V: TRBV29-1
DNA: TGCAGTGCGCTGACAGGACGACACACCTTC; CDR3: CSALTGRHTF; D: NA; size: NA; J: TRBJ1-2; V: TRBV20-1